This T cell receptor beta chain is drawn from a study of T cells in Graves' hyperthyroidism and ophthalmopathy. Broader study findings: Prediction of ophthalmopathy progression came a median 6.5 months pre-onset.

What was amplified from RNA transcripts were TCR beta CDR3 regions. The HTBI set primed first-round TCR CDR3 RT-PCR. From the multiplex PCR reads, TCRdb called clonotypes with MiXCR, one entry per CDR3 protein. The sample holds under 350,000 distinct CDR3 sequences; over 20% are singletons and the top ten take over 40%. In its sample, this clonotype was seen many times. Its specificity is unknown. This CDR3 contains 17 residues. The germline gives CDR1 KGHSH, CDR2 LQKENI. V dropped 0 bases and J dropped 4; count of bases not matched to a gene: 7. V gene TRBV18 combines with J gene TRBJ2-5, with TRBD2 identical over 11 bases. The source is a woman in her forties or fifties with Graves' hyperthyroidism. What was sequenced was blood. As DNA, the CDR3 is TGTGCCAGCTCACCACCGTCGCTAGCGGGGGGACTAGAGACCCAGTACTTC. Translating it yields CASSPPSLAGGLETQYF.